A single sample is the source of the 5 T cell receptor beta chains below, sequenced in a study of OX40 agonist ivuxolimab in advanced cancers. Assay: immunoSEQ multiplex PCR; the TCRdb copy retains only in-frame clones and omits some. The sample includes 80,000 or so clones, more than 75% of them seen just once. The specimen was CD4+ or CD8+ T cells sorted from blood, collected in a trial of the OX40 agonist ivuxolimab. Receptor source: an adult with an advanced solid tumor such as melanoma, head and neck, liver or kidney cancer.

This clone is medium-sized in the sample. This chain joins TRBV9 and TRBJ1-4, with D hard to call. CDR1 and CDR2 from the germline V gene are SGDLS and YYNGEE. V dropped 1 base and J dropped 8 bases, with 15 bases sitting between them. The CDR3 is 15 amino acids. The CDR3 DNA follows: TGTGCCAGCAGCGTAAGCCCTTTGGGGATCGAAAAACTGTTTTTT. It translates to CASSVSPLGIEKLFF.

The genes are TRBV6-1 and TRBJ1-3; D perhaps matches TRBD1 (5 bases). The CDR3 runs 13 residues. V was pared by 9 bases and J by 7 bases, with 16 bases between. Germline values: CDR1 MNHNS, CDR2 SASEGT. The CDR3 here is CARFVPQGNTIYF. The CDR3 DNA sequence: TGTGCCAGATTCGTCCCGCAGGGTAACACCATATATTTT.

The V call is TRBV7-3, the J call TRBJ2-7, with TRBD2 as a possible D gene (5 bases). The CDR3 is made up of 14 amino acids. Looked up from germline, CDR1 is SGHTA and CDR2 is FQGTGA. V lost 5 bases to trimming and J lost 5 bases, with 16 bases between them. The CDR3 region is CASSPDLSTDEQYF. The CDR3, as DNA: TGTGCCAGCAGCCCGGACTTAAGCACGGACGAGCAGTACTTC.

The chain has TRBV19 and TRBJ1-2, with a weak D call TRBD1 (6 bases). Germline V gene lookup returns CDR1 LNHDA and CDR2 SQIVND (reference sequence). CDR3 length equals 16 residues. V was clipped by 6 bases and J by 2 bases, with 19 bases between them. This CDR3 is CASSPVWGAGNYGYTF. Written as DNA, the CDR3 is TGTGCCAGTAGCCCAGTATGGGGGGCCGGGAACTATGGCTACACCTTC.

The rearrangement uses TRBV28 and TRBJ2-5; tentative D call: TRBD1 (5 bases). The CDR3 runs 15 residues. Germline V gene data show CDR1 as MDHEN and CDR2 as SYDVKM. V was trimmed by 3 bases and J by 2 bases, leaving 13 bases between them. CDR3 coding DNA: TGTGCCAGCAGTTTTGGTCAGGGCAGTCAAGAGACCCAGTACTTC. Encoded protein: CASSFGQGSQETQYF.